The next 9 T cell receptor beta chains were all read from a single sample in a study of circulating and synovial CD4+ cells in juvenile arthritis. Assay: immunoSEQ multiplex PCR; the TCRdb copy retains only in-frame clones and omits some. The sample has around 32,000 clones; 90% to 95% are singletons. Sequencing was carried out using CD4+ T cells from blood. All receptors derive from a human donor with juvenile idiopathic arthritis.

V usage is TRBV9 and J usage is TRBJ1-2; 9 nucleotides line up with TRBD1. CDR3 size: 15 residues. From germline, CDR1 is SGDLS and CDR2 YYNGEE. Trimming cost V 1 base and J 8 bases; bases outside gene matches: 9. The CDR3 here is CASSVYPGQGRGYTF. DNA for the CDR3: TGTGCCAGCAGCGTATATCCGGGACAGGGAAGGGGCTACACCTTC. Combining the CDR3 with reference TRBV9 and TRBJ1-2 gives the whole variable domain DSGVTQTPKHLITATGQRVTLRCSPRSGDLSVYWYQQSLDQGLQFLIQYYNGEERAKGNILERFSAQQFPDLHSELNLSSLELGDSALYFCASSVYPGQGRGYTFGSGTRLTVV.

CDR3 region: CASSSGQGSTDTQYF. In DNA form, the CDR3 reads TGTGCCAGCAGCTCCGGACAGGGCAGCACAGATACGCAGTATTTT. The J gene is TRBJ2-3, the V gene TRBV11-1, with 8 bases fitting TRBD1. J gave up 0 bases and V 4 bases, and 3 bases lay outside the gene matches. Germline values: CDR1 SGHAT, CDR2 FQDESV (reference sequence). The CDR3 consists of 15 residues.

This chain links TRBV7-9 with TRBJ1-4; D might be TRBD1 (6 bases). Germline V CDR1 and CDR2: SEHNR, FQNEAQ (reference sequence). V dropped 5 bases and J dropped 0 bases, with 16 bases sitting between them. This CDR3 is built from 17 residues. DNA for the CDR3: TGTGCCAGCAGCGGGGGGGCCCTCTTTGCAACTAATGAAAAACTGTTTTTT. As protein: CASSGGALFATNEKLFF.

The CDR3 protein is CASSLGGTTNEKLFF. CDR3 in DNA: TGTGCCAGCAGCTTAGGCGGAACAACTAATGAAAAACTGTTTTTT. The chain combines TRBV7-2 with TRBJ1-4; D ambiguous. This CDR3 has 15 amino acids. V lost 1 base and J lost 0, with 6 bases in between. Germline CDR1 and CDR2: SGHTA and FQGNSA.

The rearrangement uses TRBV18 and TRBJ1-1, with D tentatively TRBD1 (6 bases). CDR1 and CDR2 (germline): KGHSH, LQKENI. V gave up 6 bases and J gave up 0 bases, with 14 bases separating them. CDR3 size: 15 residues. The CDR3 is CASSPAWDMNTEAFF. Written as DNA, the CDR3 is TGTGCCAGCTCGCCGGCGTGGGACATGAACACTGAAGCTTTCTTT.

CDR3 in amino acids: CASGKDSSYEQYF. The DNA of the CDR3 is TGTGCTAGTGGTAAGGACAGCTCCTACGAGCAGTACTTC. The gene calls are TRBV12-5 and TRBJ2-7, with D perhaps matching TRBD1 (6 bases). CDR1 LGHNT and CDR2 FRNRAP come from the germline V gene. The V and J ends lost 5 bases and 0 bases respectively, with 8 bases between them. The CDR3 runs 13 residues. Full variable domain (remainder filled in from reference TRBV12-5 and TRBJ2-7): DARVTQTPRHKVTEMGQEVTMRCQPILGHNTVFWYRQTMMQGLELLAYFRNRAPLDDSGMPKDRFSAEMPDATLATLKIQPSEPRDSAVYFCASGKDSSYEQYFGPGTRLTVT.

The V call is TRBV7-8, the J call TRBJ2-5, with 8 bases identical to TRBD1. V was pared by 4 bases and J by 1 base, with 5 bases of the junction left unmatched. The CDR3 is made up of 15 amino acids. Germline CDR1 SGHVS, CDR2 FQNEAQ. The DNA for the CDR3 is TGTGCCAGCAGCTCGGGACAGGTTCTCCAAGAGACCCAGTACTTC. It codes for CASSSGQVLQETQYF.

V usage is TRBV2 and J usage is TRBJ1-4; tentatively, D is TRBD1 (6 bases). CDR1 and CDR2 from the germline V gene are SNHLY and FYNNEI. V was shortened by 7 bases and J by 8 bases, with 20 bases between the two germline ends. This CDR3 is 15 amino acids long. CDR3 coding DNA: TGTGCCAGCACTCCCCAGTTTGGGGGCTCCGAAAAACTGTTTTTT. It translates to CASTPQFGGSEKLFF.

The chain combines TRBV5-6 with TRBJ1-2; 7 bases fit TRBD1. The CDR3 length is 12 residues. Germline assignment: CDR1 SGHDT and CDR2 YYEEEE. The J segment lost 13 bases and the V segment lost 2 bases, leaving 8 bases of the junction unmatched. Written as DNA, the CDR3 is TGTGCCAGCAGCTTCCCCGGGACAGCTCTCACCTTC. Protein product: CASSFPGTALTF. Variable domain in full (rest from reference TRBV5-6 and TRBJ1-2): DAGVTQSPTHLIKTRGQQVTLRCSPKSGHDTVSWYQQALGQGPQFIFQYYEEEERQRGNFPDRFSGHQFPNYSSELNVNALLLGDSALYLCASSFPGTALTFGSGTRLTVV.